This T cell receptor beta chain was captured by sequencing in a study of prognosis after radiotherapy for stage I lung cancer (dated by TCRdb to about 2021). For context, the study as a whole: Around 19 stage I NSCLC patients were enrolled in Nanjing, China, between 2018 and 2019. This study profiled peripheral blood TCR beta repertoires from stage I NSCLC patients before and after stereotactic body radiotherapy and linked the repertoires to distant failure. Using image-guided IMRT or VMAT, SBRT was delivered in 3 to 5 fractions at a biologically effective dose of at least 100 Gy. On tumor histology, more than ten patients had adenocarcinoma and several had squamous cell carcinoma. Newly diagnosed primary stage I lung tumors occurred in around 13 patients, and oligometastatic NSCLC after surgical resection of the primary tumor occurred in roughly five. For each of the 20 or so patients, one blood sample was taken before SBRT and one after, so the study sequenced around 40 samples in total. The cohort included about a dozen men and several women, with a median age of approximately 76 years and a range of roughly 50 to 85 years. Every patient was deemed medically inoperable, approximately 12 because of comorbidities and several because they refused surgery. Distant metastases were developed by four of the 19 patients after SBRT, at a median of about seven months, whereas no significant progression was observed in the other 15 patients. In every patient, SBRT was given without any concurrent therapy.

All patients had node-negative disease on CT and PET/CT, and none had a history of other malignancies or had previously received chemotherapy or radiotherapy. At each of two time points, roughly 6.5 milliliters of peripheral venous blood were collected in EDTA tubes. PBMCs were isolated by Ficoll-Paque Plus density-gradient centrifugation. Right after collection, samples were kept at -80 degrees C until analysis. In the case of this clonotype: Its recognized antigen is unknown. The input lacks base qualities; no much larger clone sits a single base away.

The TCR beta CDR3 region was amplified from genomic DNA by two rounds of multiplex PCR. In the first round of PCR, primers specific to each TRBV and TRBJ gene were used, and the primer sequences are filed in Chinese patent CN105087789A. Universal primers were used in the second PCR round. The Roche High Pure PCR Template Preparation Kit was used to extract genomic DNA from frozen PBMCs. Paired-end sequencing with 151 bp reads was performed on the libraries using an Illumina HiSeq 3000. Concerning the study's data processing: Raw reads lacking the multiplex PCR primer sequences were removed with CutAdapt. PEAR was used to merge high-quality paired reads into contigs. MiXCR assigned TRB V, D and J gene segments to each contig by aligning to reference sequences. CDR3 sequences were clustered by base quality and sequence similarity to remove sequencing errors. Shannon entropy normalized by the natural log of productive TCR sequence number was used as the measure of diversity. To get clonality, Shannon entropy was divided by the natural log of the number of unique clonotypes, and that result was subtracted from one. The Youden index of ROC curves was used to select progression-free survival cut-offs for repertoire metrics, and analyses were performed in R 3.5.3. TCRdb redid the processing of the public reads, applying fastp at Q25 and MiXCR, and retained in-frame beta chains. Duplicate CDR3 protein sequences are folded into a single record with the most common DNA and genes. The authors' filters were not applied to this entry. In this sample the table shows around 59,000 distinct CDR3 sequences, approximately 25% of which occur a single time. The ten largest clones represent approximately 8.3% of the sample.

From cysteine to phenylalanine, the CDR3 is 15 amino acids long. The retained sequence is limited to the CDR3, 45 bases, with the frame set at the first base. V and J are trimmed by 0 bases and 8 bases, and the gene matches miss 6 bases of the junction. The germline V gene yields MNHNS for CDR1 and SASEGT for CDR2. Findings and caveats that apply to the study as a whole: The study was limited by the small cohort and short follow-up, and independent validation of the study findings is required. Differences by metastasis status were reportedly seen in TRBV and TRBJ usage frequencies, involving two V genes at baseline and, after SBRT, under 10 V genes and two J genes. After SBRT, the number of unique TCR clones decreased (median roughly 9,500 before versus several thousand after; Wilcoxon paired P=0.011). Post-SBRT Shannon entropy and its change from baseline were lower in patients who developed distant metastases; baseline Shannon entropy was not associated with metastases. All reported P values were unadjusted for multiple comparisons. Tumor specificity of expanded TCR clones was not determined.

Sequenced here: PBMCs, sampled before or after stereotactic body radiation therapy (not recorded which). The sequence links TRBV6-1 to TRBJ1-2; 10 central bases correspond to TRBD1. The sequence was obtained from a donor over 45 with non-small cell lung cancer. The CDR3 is CASSEAARTGGGYTF. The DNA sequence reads TGTGCCAGCAGTGAAGCTGCCAGGACAGGGGGAGGCTACACCTTC.